A single sample gave rise to the 8 T cell receptor beta chains below, sequenced in a study of blood T cell repertoires in COVID-19. Profiled with immunoSEQ multiplex PCR; TCRdb holds only in-frame clones, not every one. This repertoire shows 250,000 to 350,000 clones, approximately 91% found once; its top ten account for about 12%. The material sequenced was peripheral blood. The receptor source for this set is a woman between 55 and 75 years old with acute or convalescent COVID-19.

This clone has only a few counts. The chain is built from TRBV19 and TRBJ2-2; D is possibly TRBD2 (7 bases). This CDR3 has 17 residues. Trimming took 6 bases from V and 6 from J, leaving 23 bases between them. From germline, CDR1 is LNHDA and CDR2 SQIVND (reference sequence). The chain's CDR3 is CASSLRGFRGVAGELFF. CDR3 sequence (DNA): TGTGCCAGTAGCCTAAGGGGGTTCCGGGGGGTCGCCGGGGAGCTGTTTTTT.

The chain recombines TRBV19 with TRBJ1-1; 7 bases are shared with TRBD1. The germline V gene has CDR1 LNHDA and CDR2 SQIVND (reference sequence). This CDR3 region has 14 residues. Trimming at V came to 4 bases and at J to 0 bases, leaving 2 bases not matched to a gene. The CDR3 is CASSRQGMNTEAFF. As DNA, the CDR3 is TGTGCCAGTAGTAGACAGGGAATGAACACTGAAGCTTTCTTT. The variable domain in full, with the rest retrieved from reference TRBV19 and TRBJ1-1, is DGGITQSPKYLFRKEGQNVTLSCEQNLNHDAMYWYRQDPGQGLRLIYYSQIVNDFQKGDIAEGYSVSREKKESFPLTVTSAQKNPTAFYLCASSRQGMNTEAFFGQGTRLTVV.

The genes are TRBV4-3 and TRBJ1-4; 9 bases agree with TRBD1. V gave up 4 bases and J gave up 5 bases; unmatched junction bases: 5. This CDR3 is built from 15 residues. CDR1 and CDR2 from the germline V gene are LGHNA and YSLEER. CDR3 coding DNA: TGCGCCAGCAGCCTACAGACAGGGGGGAATGAAAAACTGTTTTTT. This sequence encodes CASSLQTGGNEKLFF.

The chain has TRBV7-8 and TRBJ1-6, with a weak D call TRBD1 (5 bases). Per the germline V gene, CDR1 is SGHVS and CDR2 is FQNEAQ. The CDR3 totals 14 residues. Trimming took off 5 bases at V and 10 bases at J, with 15 bases between the two ends. The CDR3 DNA reads as TGTGCCAGCAGCCCCGGGGGGGAGAGCTCACCCCTCCACTTT. Translating it yields CASSPGGESSPLHF.

The CDR3 spells CASSITSSNEQFF. Written as DNA, the CDR3 is TGTGCCAGCAGCATCACTAGCAGCAATGAGCAGTTCTTC. The chain recombines TRBV28 with TRBJ2-1; D possibly corresponds to TRBD2 (6 bases). Germline lookup yields CDR1 MDHEN and CDR2 SYDVKM. The V gene lost 6 bases and the J gene lost 6 bases, with 12 bases spanning the gap. This CDR3 contains 13 residues. Using reference TRBV28 and TRBJ2-1 for the parts outside the CDR3, the full variable domain is DVKVTQSSRYLVKRTGEKVFLECVQDMDHENMFWYRQDPGLGLRLIYFSYDVKMKEKGDIPEGYSVSREKKERFSLILESASTNQTSMYLCASSITSSNEQFFGPGTRLTVL.

This clone was picked up a small number of times. This chain uses TRBV7-8 with TRBJ2-3; tentatively, D is TRBD2 (7 bases). The germline V gene has CDR1 SGHVS and CDR2 FQNEAQ. V was pared by 5 bases and J by 2 bases, with 11 bases between. This CDR3 comprises 14 residues. The CDR3 DNA follows: TGTGCCAGCAGCCGGGGGGCGAACACAGATACGCAGTATTTT. Translating it yields CASSRGANTDTQYF.

The count of this clone is one. The chain links TRBV2 to TRBJ1-5, with 12 bases matching TRBD1. Germline V gene data show CDR1 as SNHLY and CDR2 as FYNNEI. Trimming took 6 bases from V and 6 from J; bases not matched to a gene: 9. CDR3 size: 16 residues. The CDR3 region has the DNA TGTGCCAGCAGGGGACTGGGACAGGGGGCGATTCAGCCCCAGCATTTT. Translated, it gives CASRGLGQGAIQPQHF.

The chain couples TRBV19 to TRBJ1-5; unclear D gene. CDR3 length: 14 residues. Germline V gene data show CDR1 as LNHDA and CDR2 as SQIVND (reference sequence). Between the trimmed V and J ends, which lost 6 bases and 6 bases, there was a span of 15 bases. The CDR3 is CASSLGGYGQPQHF. The CDR3 DNA is TGTGCCAGTAGCCTTGGCGGGTACGGTCAGCCCCAGCATTTT.